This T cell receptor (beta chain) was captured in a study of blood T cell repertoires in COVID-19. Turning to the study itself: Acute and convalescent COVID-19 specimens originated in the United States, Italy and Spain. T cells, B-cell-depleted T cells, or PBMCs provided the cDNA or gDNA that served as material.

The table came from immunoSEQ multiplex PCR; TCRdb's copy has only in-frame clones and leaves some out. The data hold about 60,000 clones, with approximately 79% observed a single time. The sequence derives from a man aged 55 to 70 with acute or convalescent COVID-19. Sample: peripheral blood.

CDR3 amino acids: CASSVGGGSYNEQFF. The CDR3 nucleotides are TGTGCCAGTAGTGTGGGCGGGGGATCCTACAATGAGCAGTTCTTC. The rearrangement uses TRBV19 and TRBJ2-1, with TRBD2 matching over 7 bases. In germline, CDR1 is LNHDA, CDR2 SQIVND (reference sequence). The V segment lost 5 bases and the J segment 1 base; nucleotides outside the gene matches: 5. The CDR3 runs to 15 residues.